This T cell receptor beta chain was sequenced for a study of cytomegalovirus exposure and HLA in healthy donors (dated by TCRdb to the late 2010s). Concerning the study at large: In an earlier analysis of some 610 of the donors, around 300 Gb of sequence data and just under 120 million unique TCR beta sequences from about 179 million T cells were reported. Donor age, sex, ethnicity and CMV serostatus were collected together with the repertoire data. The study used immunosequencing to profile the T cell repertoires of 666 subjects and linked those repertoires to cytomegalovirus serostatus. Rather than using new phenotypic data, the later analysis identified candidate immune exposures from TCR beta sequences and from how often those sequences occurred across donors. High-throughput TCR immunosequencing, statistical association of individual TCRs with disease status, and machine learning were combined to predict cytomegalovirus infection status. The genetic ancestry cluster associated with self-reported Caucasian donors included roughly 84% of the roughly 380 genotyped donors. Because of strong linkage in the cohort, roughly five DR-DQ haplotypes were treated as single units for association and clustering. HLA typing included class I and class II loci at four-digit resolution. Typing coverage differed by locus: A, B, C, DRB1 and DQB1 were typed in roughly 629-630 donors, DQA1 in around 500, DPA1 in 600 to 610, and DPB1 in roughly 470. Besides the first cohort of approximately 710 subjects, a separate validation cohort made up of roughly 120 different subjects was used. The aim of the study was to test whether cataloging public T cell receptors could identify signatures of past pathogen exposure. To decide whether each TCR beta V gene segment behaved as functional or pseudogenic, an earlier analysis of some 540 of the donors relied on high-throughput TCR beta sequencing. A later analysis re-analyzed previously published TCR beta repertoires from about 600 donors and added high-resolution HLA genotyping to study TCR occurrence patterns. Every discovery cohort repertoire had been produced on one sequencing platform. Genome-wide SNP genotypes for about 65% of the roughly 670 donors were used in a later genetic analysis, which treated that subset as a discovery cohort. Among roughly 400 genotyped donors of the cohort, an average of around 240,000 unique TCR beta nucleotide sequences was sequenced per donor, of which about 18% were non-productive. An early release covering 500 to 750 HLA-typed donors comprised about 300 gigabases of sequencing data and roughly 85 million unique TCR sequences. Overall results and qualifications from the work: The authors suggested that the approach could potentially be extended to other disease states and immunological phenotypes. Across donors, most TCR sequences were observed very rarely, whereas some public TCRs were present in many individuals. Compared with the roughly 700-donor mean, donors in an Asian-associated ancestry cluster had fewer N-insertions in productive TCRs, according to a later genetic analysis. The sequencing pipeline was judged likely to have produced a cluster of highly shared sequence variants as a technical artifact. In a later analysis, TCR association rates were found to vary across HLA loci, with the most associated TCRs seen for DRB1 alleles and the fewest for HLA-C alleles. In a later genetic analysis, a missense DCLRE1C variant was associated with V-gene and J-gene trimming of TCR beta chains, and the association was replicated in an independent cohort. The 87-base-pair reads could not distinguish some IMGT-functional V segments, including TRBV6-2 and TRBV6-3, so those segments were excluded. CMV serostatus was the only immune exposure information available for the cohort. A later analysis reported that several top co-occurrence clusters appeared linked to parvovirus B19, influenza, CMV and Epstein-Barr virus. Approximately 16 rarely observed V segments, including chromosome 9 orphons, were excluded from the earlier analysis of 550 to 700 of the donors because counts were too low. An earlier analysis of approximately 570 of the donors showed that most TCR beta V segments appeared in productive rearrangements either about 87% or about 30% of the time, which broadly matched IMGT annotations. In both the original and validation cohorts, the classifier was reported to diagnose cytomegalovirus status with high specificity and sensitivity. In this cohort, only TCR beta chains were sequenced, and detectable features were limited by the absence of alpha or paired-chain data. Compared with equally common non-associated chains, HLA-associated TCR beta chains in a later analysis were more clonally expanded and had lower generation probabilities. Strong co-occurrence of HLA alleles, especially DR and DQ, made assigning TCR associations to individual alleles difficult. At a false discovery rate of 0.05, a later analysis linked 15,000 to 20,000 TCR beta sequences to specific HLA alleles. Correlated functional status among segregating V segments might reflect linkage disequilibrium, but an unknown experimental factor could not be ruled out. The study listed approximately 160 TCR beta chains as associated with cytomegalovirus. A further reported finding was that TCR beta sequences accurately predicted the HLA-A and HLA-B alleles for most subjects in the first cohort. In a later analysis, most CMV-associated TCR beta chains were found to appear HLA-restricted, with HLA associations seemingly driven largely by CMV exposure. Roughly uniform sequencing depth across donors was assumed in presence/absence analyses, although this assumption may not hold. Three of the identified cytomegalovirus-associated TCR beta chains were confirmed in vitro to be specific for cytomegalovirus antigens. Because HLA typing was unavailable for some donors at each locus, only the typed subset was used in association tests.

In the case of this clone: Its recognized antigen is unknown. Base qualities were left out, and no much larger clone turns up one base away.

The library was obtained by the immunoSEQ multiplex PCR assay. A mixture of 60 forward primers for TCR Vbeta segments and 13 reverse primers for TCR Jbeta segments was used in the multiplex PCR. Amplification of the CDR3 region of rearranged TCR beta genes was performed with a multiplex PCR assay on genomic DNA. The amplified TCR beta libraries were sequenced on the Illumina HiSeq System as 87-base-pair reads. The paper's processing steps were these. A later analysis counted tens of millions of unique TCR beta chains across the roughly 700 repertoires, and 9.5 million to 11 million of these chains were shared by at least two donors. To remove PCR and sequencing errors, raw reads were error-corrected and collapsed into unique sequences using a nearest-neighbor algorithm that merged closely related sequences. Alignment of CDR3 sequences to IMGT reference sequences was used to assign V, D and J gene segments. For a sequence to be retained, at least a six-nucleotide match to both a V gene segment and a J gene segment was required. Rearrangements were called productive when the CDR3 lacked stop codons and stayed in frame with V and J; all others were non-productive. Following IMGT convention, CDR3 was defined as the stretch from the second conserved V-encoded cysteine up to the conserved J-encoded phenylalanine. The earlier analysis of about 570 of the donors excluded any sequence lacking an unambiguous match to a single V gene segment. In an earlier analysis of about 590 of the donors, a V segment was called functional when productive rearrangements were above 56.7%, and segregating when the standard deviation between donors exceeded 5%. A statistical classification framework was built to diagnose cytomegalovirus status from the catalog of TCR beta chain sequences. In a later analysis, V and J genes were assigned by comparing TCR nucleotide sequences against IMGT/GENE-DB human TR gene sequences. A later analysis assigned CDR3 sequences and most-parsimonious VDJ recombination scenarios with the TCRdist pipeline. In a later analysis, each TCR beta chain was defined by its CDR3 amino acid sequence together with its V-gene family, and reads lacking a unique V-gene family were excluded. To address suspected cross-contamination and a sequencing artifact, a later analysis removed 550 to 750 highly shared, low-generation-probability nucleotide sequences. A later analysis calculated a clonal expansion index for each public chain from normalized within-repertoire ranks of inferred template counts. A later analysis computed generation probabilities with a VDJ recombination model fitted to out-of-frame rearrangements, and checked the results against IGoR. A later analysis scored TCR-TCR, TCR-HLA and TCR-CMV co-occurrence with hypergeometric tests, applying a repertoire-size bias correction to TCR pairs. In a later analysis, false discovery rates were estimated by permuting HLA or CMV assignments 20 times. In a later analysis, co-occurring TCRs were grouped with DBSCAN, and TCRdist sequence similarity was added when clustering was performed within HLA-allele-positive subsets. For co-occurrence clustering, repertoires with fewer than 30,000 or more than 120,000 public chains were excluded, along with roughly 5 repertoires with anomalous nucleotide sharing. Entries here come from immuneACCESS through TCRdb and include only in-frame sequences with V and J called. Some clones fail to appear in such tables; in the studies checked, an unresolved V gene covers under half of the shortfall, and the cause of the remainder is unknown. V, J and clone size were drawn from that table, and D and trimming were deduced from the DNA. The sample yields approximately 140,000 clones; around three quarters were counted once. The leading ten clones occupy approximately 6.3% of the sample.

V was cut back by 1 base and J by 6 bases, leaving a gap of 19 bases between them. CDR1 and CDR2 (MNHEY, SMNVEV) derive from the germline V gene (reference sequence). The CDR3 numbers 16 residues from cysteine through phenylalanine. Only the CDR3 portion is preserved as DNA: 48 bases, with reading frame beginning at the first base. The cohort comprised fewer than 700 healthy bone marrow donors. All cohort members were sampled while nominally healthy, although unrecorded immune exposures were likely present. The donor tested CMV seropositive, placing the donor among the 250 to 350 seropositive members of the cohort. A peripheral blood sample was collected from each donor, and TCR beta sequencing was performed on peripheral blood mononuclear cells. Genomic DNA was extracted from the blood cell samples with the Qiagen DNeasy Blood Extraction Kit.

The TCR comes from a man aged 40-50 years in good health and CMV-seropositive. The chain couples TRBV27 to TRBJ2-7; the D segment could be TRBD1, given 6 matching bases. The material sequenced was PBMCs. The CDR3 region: CASSLYRATLLSEQYF. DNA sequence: TGTGCCAGCAGTTTATACAGGGCCACCCTCCTAAGCGAGCAGTACTTC.